This is a list of T cell receptor beta chains from one sample in a study of blood T cell repertoires in COVID-19. Data came from immunoSEQ multiplex PCR; TCRdb stores just in-frame clones and leaves some out. The sample includes more than 450,000 clones, roughly 87% of them seen just once. Sample: PBMCs or T cells enriched from blood (not recorded which). The receptors come from a woman aged 18 to 35 who had recovered from COVID-19. The CDR3 runs from the conserved cysteine through the conserved F or W. The order of the fields is clone size, D gene, V gene, J gene, CDR3 protein, CDR3 DNA. The D gene is left open where the match is weak. Clone size is stated in some rows and not others, as once, few, many or a class when expanded.

clone_size: once; d_call: TRBD2; v_call: TRBV11-1; j_call: TRBJ2-3; cdr3_aa: CASSQGTSGGSDTQYF; cdr3_nt: TGTGCCAGCAGCCAAGGGACTAGCGGGGGCTCAGATACGCAGTATTTT
clone_size: NA; d_call: NA; v_call: TRBV5-1; j_call: TRBJ2-3; cdr3_aa: CASSRAGPGTDTQYF; cdr3_nt: TGCGCCAGCAGCCGCGCGGGCCCGGGCACAGATACGCAGTATTTT
clone_size: NA; d_call: TRBD2; v_call: TRBV9; j_call: TRBJ2-3; cdr3_aa: CASSVGGAPDTQYF; cdr3_nt: TGTGCCAGCAGCGTCGGGGGGGCGCCAGATACGCAGTATTTT
clone_size: NA; d_call: TRBD2; v_call: TRBV7-9; j_call: TRBJ2-7; cdr3_aa: CASRRGDLREQYF; cdr3_nt: TGTGCCAGCAGACGGGGGGACCTCCGGGAGCAGTACTTC
clone_size: NA; d_call: NA; v_call: TRBV30; j_call: TRBJ2-3; cdr3_aa: CAAVKKGTDTQYF; cdr3_nt: TGTGCCGCGGTCAAGAAGGGCACAGATACGCAGTATTTT
clone_size: NA; d_call: NA; v_call: TRBV30; j_call: TRBJ1-3; cdr3_aa: CAWGPTGNTIYF; cdr3_nt: TGTGCCTGGGGCCCAACTGGAAACACCATATATTTT
clone_size: NA; d_call: NA; v_call: TRBV18; j_call: TRBJ1-2; cdr3_aa: CASSREQGWNYGYTF; cdr3_nt: TGTGCCAGCTCACGTGAACAGGGTTGGAACTATGGCTACACCTTC
clone_size: NA; d_call: NA; v_call: TRBV5-1; j_call: TRBJ2-5; cdr3_aa: CASSFISEQETQYF; cdr3_nt: TGCGCCAGCAGCTTTATCTCGGAGCAAGAGACCCAGTACTTC
clone_size: NA; d_call: NA; v_call: TRBV2; j_call: TRBJ1-3; cdr3_aa: CASSEGGFQGNTIYF; cdr3_nt: TGTGCCAGCAGTGAAGGAGGGTTTCAGGGAAACACCATATATTTT
clone_size: NA; d_call: NA; v_call: TRBV6-6; j_call: TRBJ1-6; cdr3_aa: CASSYQGNNSPLHF; cdr3_nt: TGTGCCAGCAGTTATCAGGGGAATAATTCACCCCTCCACTTT
clone_size: NA; d_call: NA; v_call: TRBV28; j_call: TRBJ1-2; cdr3_aa: CASSFSRGDYTF; cdr3_nt: TGTGCCAGCAGTTTTAGCAGGGGAGACTACACCTTC
clone_size: few; d_call: TRBD1; v_call: TRBV9; j_call: TRBJ1-2; cdr3_aa: CASSATGTGNYGYTF; cdr3_nt: TGTGCCAGCAGCGCCACCGGGACAGGGAACTATGGCTACACCTTC
clone_size: NA; d_call: TRBD1; v_call: TRBV5-1; j_call: TRBJ2-1; cdr3_aa: CASSSNTPGQGIDEQFF; cdr3_nt: TGCGCCAGCAGCTCCAATACACCGGGACAGGGTATCGATGAGCAGTTCTTC
clone_size: NA; d_call: NA; v_call: TRBV11-3; j_call: TRBJ2-1; cdr3_aa: CASSLEGDSSYNEQFF; cdr3_nt: TGTGCCAGCAGCTTAGAGGGCGACAGCTCCTACAATGAGCAGTTCTTC
clone_size: NA; d_call: TRBD2; v_call: TRBV11-2; j_call: TRBJ2-7; cdr3_aa: CASSLGASGSSYEQYF; cdr3_nt: TGTGCCAGCAGCTTAGGTGCTAGCGGGAGCTCCTACGAGCAGTACTTC
clone_size: NA; d_call: NA; v_call: TRBV11-1; j_call: TRBJ1-1; cdr3_aa: CASSFRGRTNTEAFF; cdr3_nt: TGTGCCAGCAGCTTTCGAGGAAGAACGAACACTGAAGCTTTCTTT
clone_size: NA; d_call: NA; v_call: TRBV6-5; j_call: TRBJ2-2; cdr3_aa: CASQYTGELFF; cdr3_nt: TGTGCCAGCCAGTACACCGGGGAGCTGTTTTTT
clone_size: NA; d_call: TRBD1; v_call: TRBV2; j_call: TRBJ1-6; cdr3_aa: CASRLPYGEGASSYNSPLHF; cdr3_nt: TGTGCCAGCAGGCTACCCTACGGTGAGGGGGCTAGCTCCTATAATTCACCCCTCCACTTT
clone_size: NA; d_call: NA; v_call: TRBV24-1; j_call: TRBJ2-7; cdr3_aa: CATSDNATGPSEQYF; cdr3_nt: TGTGCCACCAGTGACAATGCGACAGGCCCCTCGGAGCAGTACTTC
clone_size: NA; d_call: NA; v_call: TRBV7-2; j_call: TRBJ2-1; cdr3_aa: CASSSHGQDEQFF; cdr3_nt: TGTGCCAGCAGCTCCCATGGCCAGGATGAGCAGTTCTTC
clone_size: NA; d_call: NA; v_call: TRBV30; j_call: TRBJ2-7; cdr3_aa: CAWRGGGNEQYF; cdr3_nt: TGTGCCTGGAGGGGCGGAGGGAACGAGCAGTACTTC
clone_size: NA; d_call: TRBD2; v_call: TRBV9; j_call: TRBJ2-5; cdr3_aa: CASSVTSEETQYF; cdr3_nt: TGTGCCAGCAGCGTAACTAGCGAAGAGACCCAGTACTTC
clone_size: NA; d_call: TRBD1; v_call: TRBV15; j_call: TRBJ2-5; cdr3_aa: CATSREGQGGQTQYF; cdr3_nt: TGTGCCACCAGCAGAGAGGGACAGGGGGGACAGACCCAGTACTTC
clone_size: NA; d_call: NA; v_call: TRBV7-2; j_call: TRBJ2-1; cdr3_aa: CASSPGSYNEQFF; cdr3_nt: TGTGCCAGCAGCCCCGGGAGCTACAATGAGCAGTTCTTC
clone_size: NA; d_call: TRBD1; v_call: TRBV5-1; j_call: TRBJ1-6; cdr3_aa: CASSWTQGAYNSPLHF; cdr3_nt: TGCGCCAGCAGCTGGACACAGGGGGCCTATAATTCACCCCTCCACTTT